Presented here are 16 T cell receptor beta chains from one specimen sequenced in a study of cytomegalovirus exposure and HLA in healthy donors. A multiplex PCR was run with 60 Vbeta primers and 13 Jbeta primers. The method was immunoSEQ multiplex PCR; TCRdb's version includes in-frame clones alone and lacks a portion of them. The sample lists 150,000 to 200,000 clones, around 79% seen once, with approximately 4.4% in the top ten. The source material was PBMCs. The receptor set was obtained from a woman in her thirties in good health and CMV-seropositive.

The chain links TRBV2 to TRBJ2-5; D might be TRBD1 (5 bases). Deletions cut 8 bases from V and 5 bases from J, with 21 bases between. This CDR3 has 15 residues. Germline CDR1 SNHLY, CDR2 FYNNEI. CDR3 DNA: TGTGCCAGCGTTTGGGCAGGGTTAGGCCTTGAGACCCAGTACTTC. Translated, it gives CASVWAGLGLETQYF.

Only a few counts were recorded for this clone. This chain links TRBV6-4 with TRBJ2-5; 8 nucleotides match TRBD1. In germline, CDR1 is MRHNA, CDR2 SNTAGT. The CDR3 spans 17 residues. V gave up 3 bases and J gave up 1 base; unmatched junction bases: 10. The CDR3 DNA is TGTGCCAGCAGTGAATTACGGCCAGGGGGCCTCCAAGAGACCCAGTACTTC. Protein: CASSELRPGGLQETQYF.

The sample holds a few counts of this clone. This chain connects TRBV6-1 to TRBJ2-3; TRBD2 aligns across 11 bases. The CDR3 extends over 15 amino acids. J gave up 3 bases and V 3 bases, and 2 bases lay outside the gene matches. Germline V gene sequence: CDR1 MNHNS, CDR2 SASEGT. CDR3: CASSDLAGGTDTQYF. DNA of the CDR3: TGTGCCAGCAGTGATCTAGCGGGAGGAACAGATACGCAGTATTTT.

This chain's CDR3 is CASSPNSLGGVTDTQYF. As DNA, the CDR3 is TGTGCCAGCAGCCCGAATAGTCTGGGTGGAGTCACAGATACGCAGTATTTT. The chain is built from TRBV9 and TRBJ2-3; no firm D call. The length of the CDR3 is 17 residues. Germline V gene data show CDR1 as SGDLS and CDR2 as YYNGEE. Trimming removed 4 bases at V and 2 bases at J, with 20 bases between.

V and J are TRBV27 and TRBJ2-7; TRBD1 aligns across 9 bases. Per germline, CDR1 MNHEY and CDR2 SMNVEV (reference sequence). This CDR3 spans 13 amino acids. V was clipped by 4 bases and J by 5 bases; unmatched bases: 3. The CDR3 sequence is CASSWTGEDEQYF. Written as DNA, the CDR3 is TGTGCCAGCAGTTGGACAGGGGAGGACGAGCAGTACTTC.

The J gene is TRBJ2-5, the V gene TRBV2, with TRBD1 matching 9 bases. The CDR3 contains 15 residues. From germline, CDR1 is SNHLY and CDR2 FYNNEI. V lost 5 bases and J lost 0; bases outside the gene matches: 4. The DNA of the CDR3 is TGTGCCAGCAGTCCCGGGACAGGGTACCAAGAGACCCAGTACTTC. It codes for CASSPGTGYQETQYF.

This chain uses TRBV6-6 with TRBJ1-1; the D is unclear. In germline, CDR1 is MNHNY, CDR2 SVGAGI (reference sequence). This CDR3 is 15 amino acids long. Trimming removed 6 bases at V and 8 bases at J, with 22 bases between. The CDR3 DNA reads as TGTGCCAGCAGGAACTCAGCCGGGATGGGCGCAGAAGCTTTCTTT. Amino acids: CASRNSAGMGAEAFF.

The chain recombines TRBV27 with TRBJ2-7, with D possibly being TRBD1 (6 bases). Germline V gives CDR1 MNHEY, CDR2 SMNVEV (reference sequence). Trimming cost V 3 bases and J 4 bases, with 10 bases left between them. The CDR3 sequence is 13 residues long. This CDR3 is CASSFGQLYEQYF. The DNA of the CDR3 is TGTGCCAGCAGTTTCGGACAGTTATACGAGCAGTACTTC.

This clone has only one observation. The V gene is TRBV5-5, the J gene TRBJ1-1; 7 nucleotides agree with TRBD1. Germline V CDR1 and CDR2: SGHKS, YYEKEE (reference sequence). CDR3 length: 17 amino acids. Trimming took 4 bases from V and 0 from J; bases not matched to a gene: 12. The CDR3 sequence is CASSPGTDFYLNTEAFF. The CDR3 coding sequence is TGTGCCAGCAGCCCCGGGACAGATTTTTACCTGAACACTGAAGCTTTCTTT.

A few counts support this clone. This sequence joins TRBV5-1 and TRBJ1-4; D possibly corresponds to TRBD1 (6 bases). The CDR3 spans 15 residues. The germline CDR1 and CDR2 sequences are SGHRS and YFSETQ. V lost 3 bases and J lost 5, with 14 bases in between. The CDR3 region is CASSYAGASNEKLFF. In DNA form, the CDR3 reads TGCGCCAGCAGCTACGCAGGGGCCTCAAATGAAAAACTGTTTTTT.

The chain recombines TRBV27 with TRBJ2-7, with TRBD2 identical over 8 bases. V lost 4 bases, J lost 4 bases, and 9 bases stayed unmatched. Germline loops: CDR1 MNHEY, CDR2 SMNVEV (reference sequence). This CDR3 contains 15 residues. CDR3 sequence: CASSSLGGGGYEQYF. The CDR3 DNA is TGTGCCAGCAGTTCCCTCGGGGGGGGAGGTTACGAGCAGTACTTC.

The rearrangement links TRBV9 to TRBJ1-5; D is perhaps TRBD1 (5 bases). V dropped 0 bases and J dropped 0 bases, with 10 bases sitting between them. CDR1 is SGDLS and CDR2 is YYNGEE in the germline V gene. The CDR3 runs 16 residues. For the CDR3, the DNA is TGTGCCAGCAGCGTAGGGGGGGGAGATAGCAATCAGCCCCAGCATTTT. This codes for CASSVGGGDSNQPQHF.

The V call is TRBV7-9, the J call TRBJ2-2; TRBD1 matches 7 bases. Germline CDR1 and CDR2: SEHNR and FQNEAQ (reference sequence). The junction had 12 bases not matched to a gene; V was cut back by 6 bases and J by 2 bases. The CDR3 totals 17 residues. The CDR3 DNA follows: TGTGCCAGCAGGTCCGTCGATGACAGGGTTAACACCGGGGAGCTGTTTTTT. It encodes CASRSVDDRVNTGELFF. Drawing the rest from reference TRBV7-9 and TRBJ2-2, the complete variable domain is DTGVSQNPRHKITKRGQNVTFRCDPISEHNRLYWYRQTLGQGPEFLTYFQNEAQLEKSRLLSDRFSAERPKGSFSTLEIQRTEQGDSAMYLCASRSVDDRVNTGELFFGEGSRLTVL.

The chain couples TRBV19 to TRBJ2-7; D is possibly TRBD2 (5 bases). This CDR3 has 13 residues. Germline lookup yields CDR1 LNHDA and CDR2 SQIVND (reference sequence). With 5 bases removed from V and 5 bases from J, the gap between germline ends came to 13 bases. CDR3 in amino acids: CASSHPSGDEQYF. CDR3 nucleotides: TGTGCCAGTAGTCATCCCTCCGGGGACGAGCAGTACTTC.

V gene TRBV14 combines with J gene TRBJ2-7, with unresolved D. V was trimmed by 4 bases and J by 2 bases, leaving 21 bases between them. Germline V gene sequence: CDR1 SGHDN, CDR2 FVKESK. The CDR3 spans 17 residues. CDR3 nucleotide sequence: TGTGCCAGCAGCCTGCTAAGAACAGCACAAAGGACCTACGAGCAGTACTTC. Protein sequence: CASSLLRTAQRTYEQYF.

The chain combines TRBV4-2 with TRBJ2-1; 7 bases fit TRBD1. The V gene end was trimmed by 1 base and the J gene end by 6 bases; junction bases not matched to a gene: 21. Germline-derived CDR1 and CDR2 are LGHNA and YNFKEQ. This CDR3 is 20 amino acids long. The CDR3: CASSQVGTVSLLPRGNEQFF. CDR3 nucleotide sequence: TGTGCCAGCAGCCAAGTAGGGACAGTCTCCTTGTTGCCGAGAGGCAATGAGCAGTTCTTC.